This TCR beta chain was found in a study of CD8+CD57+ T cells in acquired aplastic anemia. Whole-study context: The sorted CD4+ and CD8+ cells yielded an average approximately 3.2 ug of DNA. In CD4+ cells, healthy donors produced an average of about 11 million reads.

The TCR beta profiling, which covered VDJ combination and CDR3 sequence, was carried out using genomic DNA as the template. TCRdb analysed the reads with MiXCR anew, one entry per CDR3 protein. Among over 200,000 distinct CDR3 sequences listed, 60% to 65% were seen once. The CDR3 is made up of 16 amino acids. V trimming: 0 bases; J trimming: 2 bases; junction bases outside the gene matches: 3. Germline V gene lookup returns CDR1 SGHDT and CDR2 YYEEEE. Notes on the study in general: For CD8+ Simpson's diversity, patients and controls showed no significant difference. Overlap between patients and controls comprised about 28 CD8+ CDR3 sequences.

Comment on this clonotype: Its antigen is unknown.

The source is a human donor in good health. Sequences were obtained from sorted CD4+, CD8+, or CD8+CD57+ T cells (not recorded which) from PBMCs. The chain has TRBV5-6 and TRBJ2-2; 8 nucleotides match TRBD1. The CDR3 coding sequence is TGTGCCAGCAGCTTGGGGGACAGGTCTAACACCGGGGAGCTGTTTTTT. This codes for CASSLGDRSNTGELFF.